These 27 T cell receptor beta chains originate from one sample sequenced in a study of T cell responses to AZD1222 COVID-19 vaccine. The protocol was immunoSEQ multiplex PCR, while the TCRdb copy is restricted to in-frame clones and leaves out a portion. The top ten clones hold about 1% of a sample with about 220,000 clones, about 93% of them seen once. The sequencing used peripheral blood, collected on day 0 of MenACWY control vaccination. These receptors were taken from an adult in good health.

The chain's CDR3 is CATSDLSRANTGELFF. The CDR3 DNA reads as TGTGCCACCAGTGATTTGTCCAGAGCGAACACCGGGGAGCTGTTTTTT. This chain connects TRBV24-1 to TRBJ2-2; no clear D. The CDR3 spans 16 residues. V lost 0 bases to trimming and J lost 0 bases, with 7 bases between them. Germline CDR1 KGHDR, CDR2 SFDVKD.

The chain couples TRBV4-1 to TRBJ2-3; the match to TRBD2 covers 12 bases. V gave up 2 bases and J gave up 0 bases; unmatched junction bases: 6. The CDR3 runs 18 residues. Germline assignment: CDR1 MGHRA and CDR2 YSYEKL. In DNA, the CDR3 is TGCGCCAGCAGCCAAAGACTAGCGGGGGTTACTAGCACAGATACGCAGTATTTT. Translation: CASSQRLAGVTSTDTQYF.

In nucleotides, the CDR3 is TGTGCCAGCAGTTTTCAGGCCGGGAATGGCTACACCTTC. Residues: CASSFQAGNGYTF. V and J are TRBV28 and TRBJ1-2; no clear D gene. CDR3 length: 13 residues. Per germline, CDR1 MDHEN and CDR2 SYDVKM. Between the trimmed V and J ends, which lost 3 bases and 6 bases, there was a span of 11 bases.

This chain uses TRBV5-8 with TRBJ1-1; tentative D call: TRBD1 (5 bases). CDR1 and CDR2 (germline): SGHTS, YDEGEE. This CDR3 has 16 amino acids. Trimming removed 4 bases from V and 0 bases from J, with 16 bases in between. The CDR3 DNA reads TGTGCCAGCAGCCAAGGGACGCGGATCATGAACACTGAAGCTTTCTTT. This translates into CASSQGTRIMNTEAFF.

The genes are TRBV28 and TRBJ1-2; no clear D gene. Trimming took off 3 bases at V and 1 base at J, with 9 bases between the two ends. The germline V gene has CDR1 MDHEN and CDR2 SYDVKM. The CDR3 runs to 14 residues. The CDR3 here is CASSFVPVNYGYTF. The CDR3, as DNA: TGTGCCAGCAGTTTTGTCCCCGTTAACTATGGCTACACCTTC.

V usage is TRBV25-1 and J usage is TRBJ2-1, with unresolved D. There are 14 residues in the CDR3. The V end lost 1 base, the J end lost 10 bases, and 14 bases lay between the germline ends. The germline CDR1 and CDR2 sequences are MGHDK and SYGVNS. The chain's CDR3 is CASSESVSSPEQFF. The CDR3 region has the DNA TGTGCCAGCAGTGAATCTGTTTCAAGTCCCGAGCAGTTCTTC. Supplemented by reference TRBV25-1 and TRBJ2-1, the full variable domain reads EADIYQTPRYLVIGTGKKITLECSQTMGHDKMYWYQQDPGMELHLIHYSYGVNSTEKGDLSSESTVSRIRTEHFPLTLESARPSHTSQYLCASSESVSSPEQFFGPGTRLTVL.

The chain has TRBV7-8 and TRBJ1-1; 7 bases are a match to TRBD1. The CDR3 length is 12 residues. In germline, CDR1 is SGHVS, CDR2 FQNEAQ. With 7 bases clipped from V and 7 bases from J, the junction kept 6 bases outside the gene matches. DNA for the CDR3: TGTGCCAGCACCCCGTGGGACAGTGAAGCTTTCTTT. This sequence encodes CASTPWDSEAFF.

V usage is TRBV5-4 and J usage is TRBJ2-5; 12 bases are shared with TRBD2. Germline loops: CDR1 SGHNT, CDR2 YYREEE (reference sequence). V shed 4 bases, J shed 5 bases, and the junction held 3 bases outside the gene matches. The CDR3 has 14 amino acids. CDR3 loop: CASSKGTSGETQYF. Written as DNA, the CDR3 is TGTGCCAGCAGCAAGGGGACTAGCGGGGAGACCCAGTACTTC.

This clone is a singleton in its sample. This chain joins TRBV5-4 and TRBJ1-2; 10 nucleotides align to TRBD1. Germline values: CDR1 SGHNT, CDR2 YYREEE (reference sequence). V trimming: 2 bases; J trimming: 2 bases; junction bases outside the gene matches: 3. This CDR3 spans 15 amino acids. The CDR3 region has the DNA TGTGCCAGCAGCTTACCGGACAGGGGGAACTATGGCTACACCTTC. It yields the protein CASSLPDRGNYGYTF.

The chain has TRBV10-3 and TRBJ2-3; TRBD2 aligns across 10 bases. With V trimmed by 3 bases and J by 5 bases, 8 bases remained unmatched. CDR3 length: 16 amino acids. Germline V gives CDR1 ENHRY, CDR2 SYGVKD. The CDR3, as DNA: TGTGCCATCAGTGACCCTACTAGCGGGGCACGAGATACGCAGTATTTT. Protein product: CAISDPTSGARDTQYF.

This sequence joins TRBV7-9 and TRBJ2-7; 8 bases match TRBD2. Germline V gives CDR1 SEHNR, CDR2 FQNEAQ (reference sequence). V was pared by 4 bases and J by 1 base, with 9 bases of the junction left unmatched. CDR3 length: 16 residues. Written as DNA, the CDR3 is TGTGCCAGCAGCTCCCGGGGACGGGAGGGGTCCTACGAGCAGTACTTC. As protein: CASSSRGREGSYEQYF.

The J gene is TRBJ1-1, the V gene TRBV4-2, with D uncertain. CDR1 LGHNA and CDR2 YNFKEQ come from the germline V gene. V lost 0 bases and J 1 base, leaving 6 bases between the germline ends. CDR3 length equals 14 residues. Here the CDR3 reads CASSQDPGNTEAFF. The CDR3 nucleotides read TGTGCCAGCAGCCAAGATCCAGGGAACACTGAAGCTTTCTTT.

V gene TRBV18 combines with J gene TRBJ1-5, with D possibly being TRBD1 (6 bases). Trimming stripped 5 bases from V and 3 bases from J, with 14 bases between. Germline V gives CDR1 KGHSH, CDR2 LQKENI. This CDR3 has 15 amino acids. CDR3 coding DNA: TGTGCCAGCTCATCAACACAGGGTTACAATCAGCCCCAGCATTTT. Amino acid sequence: CASSSTQGYNQPQHF.

V is TRBV5-1 and J is TRBJ2-3, with TRBD1 identical over 8 bases. The CDR3 covers 14 residues. Germline loops: CDR1 SGHRS, CDR2 YFSETQ. Germline trimming cut 5 bases from V and 4 bases from J; bases unmatched to any gene: 6. The CDR3 region is CASRRDRPPDTQYF. The CDR3 DNA follows: TGCGCCAGCAGGAGGGACAGGCCCCCAGATACGCAGTATTTT.

This clone was recorded only once. The chain links TRBV7-9 to TRBJ1-1; no firm D call. V lost 4 bases to trimming and J lost 6 bases, with 6 bases between them. The CDR3 totals 11 residues. The germline V gene has CDR1 SEHNR and CDR2 FQNEAQ (reference sequence). CDR3 in amino acids: CASSSRAEAFF. The CDR3 DNA reads TGTGCCAGCAGCTCCCGGGCTGAAGCTTTCTTT.

The chain is built from TRBV6-5 and TRBJ1-2; D gene uncertain. CDR1 and CDR2 from the germline V gene are MNHEY and SVGAGI. V gave up 0 bases and J gave up 9 bases, with 8 bases separating them. The CDR3 totals 12 residues. The CDR3, as DNA: TGTGCCAGCAGTTACTCGGGGAGCAGCTACACCTTC. This translates into CASSYSGSSYTF.

This clone has just one count. J is TRBJ2-3 and V is TRBV7-2; the D gene could be TRBD1 or TRBD2 (5 bases each). Trimming shortened V by 5 bases and J by 2 bases, and 11 bases separated the two germline ends. This CDR3 has 14 amino acids. Germline V gene sequence: CDR1 SGHTA, CDR2 FQGNSA. CDR3 amino acids: CASSPRGDTDTQYF. CDR3 in DNA: TGTGCCAGCAGCCCTAGAGGGGACACAGATACGCAGTATTTT.

This clone was seen once. This chain joins TRBV6-5 and TRBJ1-2, with D possibly being TRBD1 (6 bases). The V gene's germline CDR1 is MNHEY and CDR2 SVGAGI. The V end was cut by 6 bases, the J end by 4 bases, with 12 bases between. There are 13 residues in the CDR3. CDR3 nucleotides: TGTGCCAGCAGATTGGACAGATTCTATGGCTACACCTTC. This encodes CASRLDRFYGYTF.

This clone was found once. This chain uses TRBV2 with TRBJ1-6; tentative D call: TRBD1 (5 bases). The germline V gene encodes CDR1 SNHLY and CDR2 FYNNEI. The CDR3 contains 14 residues. V lost 4 bases to trimming and J lost 10 bases, with 14 bases between them. Here the CDR3 reads CASSVTAGSSPLHF. CDR3 in DNA: TGTGCCAGCAGTGTAACGGCAGGGAGCTCACCCCTCCACTTT.

J is TRBJ1-3 and V is TRBV30; D not certain. Between the trimmed V and J ends, which lost 2 bases and 0 bases, there was a span of 11 bases. Germline CDR1 and CDR2: GTSNPN and SVGIG (reference sequence). The CDR3 length is 15 residues. The CDR3 reads CAWSRTANSGNTIYF. The CDR3, as DNA: TGTGCCTGGAGTCGGACGGCCAACTCTGGAAACACCATATATTTT.

This clone was observed a few times. This chain uses TRBV6-5 with TRBJ2-2; 10 nucleotides agree with TRBD2. This CDR3 is built from 15 residues. Germline V gives CDR1 MNHEY, CDR2 SVGAGI. The ends lost 7 bases at V and 5 bases at J; junction bases unmatched: 7. The CDR3: CASTVAGGVTGELFF. Written as DNA, the CDR3 is TGTGCCAGCACCGTAGCGGGGGGTGTTACCGGGGAGCTGTTTTTT.

The chain has TRBV5-6 and TRBJ1-2; D is possibly TRBD1 (6 bases). The CDR3 contains 13 residues. V was trimmed by 4 bases and J by 10 bases, leaving 17 bases between them. CDR1 and CDR2 from the germline V gene are SGHDT and YYEEEE. CDR3 sequence (DNA): TGTGCCAGCAGCGCTGGGACAACCGTCTACTACACCTTC. Translated, it gives CASSAGTTVYYTF.

The rearrangement uses TRBV5-4 and TRBJ2-2, with TRBD1 identical over 7 bases. Germline lookup yields CDR1 SGHNT and CDR2 YYREEE (reference sequence). Trimming cost V 0 bases and J 8 bases; bases outside gene matches: 4. The CDR3 is made up of 14 amino acids. The DNA for the CDR3 is TGTGCCAGCAGCTTGGGACAGGGCGGGGGGGAGCTGTTTTTT. Amino acid sequence: CASSLGQGGGELFF.

V is TRBV6-2 or TRBV6-3 and J is TRBJ1-2; D is uncertain. Trimming removed 2 bases from V and 2 bases from J, with 6 bases in between. Germline V gene lookup returns CDR1 MNHEY and CDR2 SVGEGT. This CDR3 is built from 13 residues. The CDR3: CASSYRSNYGYTF. Here the CDR3 DNA reads TGTGCCAGCAGTTACAGGTCCAACTATGGCTACACCTTC.

This sequence joins TRBV6-6 and TRBJ1-5; 7 bases fit TRBD1. The CDR3 has 14 amino acids. The ends lost 6 bases at V and 5 bases at J; junction bases unmatched: 7. Germline assignment: CDR1 MNHNY and CDR2 SVGAGI (reference sequence). The CDR3 loop reads CASSPGQPHQPQHF. The DNA for the CDR3 is TGTGCCAGCAGCCCGGGACAGCCCCATCAGCCCCAGCATTTT.

The gene calls are TRBV30 and TRBJ1-6; D is uncertain. Trimming pared 5 bases from V and 6 bases from J, leaving 14 bases between. This CDR3 has 14 amino acids. Germline V gene lookup returns CDR1 GTSNPN and CDR2 SVGIG (reference sequence). CDR3 loop: CAWSHENFNSPLHF. The DNA for the CDR3 is TGTGCCTGGTCTCATGAGAATTTTAATTCACCCCTCCACTTT.

Turning to this clone: Other DNA sequences in this sample translate to the same CDR3. The CDR3 sequence: CASSLRGGNTIYF. The CDR3 coding sequence is TGTGCCAGCAGCTTGAGAGGCGGAAACACCATATATTTT. This chain connects TRBV5-4 to TRBJ1-3; no firm D call. V gave up 1 base and J gave up 4 bases, with 6 bases separating them. Germline-derived CDR1 and CDR2 are SGHNT and YYREEE (reference sequence). This CDR3 comprises 13 residues. Together with reference TRBV5-4 and TRBJ1-3, the CDR3 gives the full variable domain: ETGVTQSPTHLIKTRGQQVTLRCSSQSGHNTVSWYQQALGQGPQFIFQYYREEENGRGNFPPRFSGLQFPNYSSELNVNALELDDSALYLCASSLRGGNTIYFGEGSWLTVV.